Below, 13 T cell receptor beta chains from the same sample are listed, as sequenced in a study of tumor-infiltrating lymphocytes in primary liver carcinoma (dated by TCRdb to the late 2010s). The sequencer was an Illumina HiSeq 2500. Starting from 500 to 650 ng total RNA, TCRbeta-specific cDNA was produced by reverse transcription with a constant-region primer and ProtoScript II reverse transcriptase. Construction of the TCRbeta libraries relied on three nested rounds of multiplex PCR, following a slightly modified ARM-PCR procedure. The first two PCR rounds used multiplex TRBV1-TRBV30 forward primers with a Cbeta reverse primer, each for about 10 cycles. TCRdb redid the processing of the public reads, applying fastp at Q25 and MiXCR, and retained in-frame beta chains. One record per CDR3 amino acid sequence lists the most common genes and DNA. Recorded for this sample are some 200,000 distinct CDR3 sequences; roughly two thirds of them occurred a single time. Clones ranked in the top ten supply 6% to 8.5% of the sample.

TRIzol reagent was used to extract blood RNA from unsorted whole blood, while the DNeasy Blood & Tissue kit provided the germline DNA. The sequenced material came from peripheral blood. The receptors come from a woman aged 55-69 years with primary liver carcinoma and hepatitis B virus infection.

CDR3: CSVDPGRFSREQFF. The DNA of the CDR3 is TGCAGCGTTGATCCAGGGAGGTTTTCGAGGGAGCAGTTCTTC. The chain is built from TRBV29-1 and TRBJ2-1; possible D gene TRBD2, 6 bases. This CDR3 has 14 amino acids. CDR1 and CDR2 (germline): SQVTM, ANQGSEA. Deletions cut 3 bases from V and 10 bases from J, with 19 bases between.

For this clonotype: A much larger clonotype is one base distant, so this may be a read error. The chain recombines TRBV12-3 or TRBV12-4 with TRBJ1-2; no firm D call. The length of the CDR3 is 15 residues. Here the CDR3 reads CASTLEARTRYGYTF. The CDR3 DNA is TGTGCCAGCACTTTAGAGGCCAGGACCCGCTATGGCTACACCTTC.

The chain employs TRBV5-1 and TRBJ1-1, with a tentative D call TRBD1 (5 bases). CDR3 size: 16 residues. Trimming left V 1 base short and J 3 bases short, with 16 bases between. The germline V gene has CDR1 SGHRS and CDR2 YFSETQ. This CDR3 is CASSLRLARVHTEAFF. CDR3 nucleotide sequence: TGCGCCAGCAGCTTGCGTCTTGCCAGGGTACACACTGAAGCTTTCTTT. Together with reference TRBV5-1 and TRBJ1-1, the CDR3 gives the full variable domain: KAGVTQTPRYLIKTRGQQVTLSCSPISGHRSVSWYQQTPGQGLQFLFEYFSETQRNKGNFPGRFSGRQFSNSRSEMNVSTLELGDSALYLCASSLRLARVHTEAFFGQGTRLTVV.

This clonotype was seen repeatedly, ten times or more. CDR3: CSVDSMGSYTF. The CDR3 DNA reads TGCAGCGTTGATTCCATGGGTAGCTACACCTTC. The chain recombines TRBV29-1 with TRBJ1-2; D gene unclear. Per the germline V gene, CDR1 is SQVTM and CDR2 is ANQGSEA. The CDR3 covers 11 residues. The V end lost 3 bases, the J end lost 9 bases, and 11 bases lay between the germline ends.

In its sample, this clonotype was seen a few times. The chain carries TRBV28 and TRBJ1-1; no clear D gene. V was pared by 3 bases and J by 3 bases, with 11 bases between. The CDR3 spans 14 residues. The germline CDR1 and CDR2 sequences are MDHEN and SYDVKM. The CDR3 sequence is CASSLTGEDTEAFF. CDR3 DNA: TGTGCCAGCAGTTTGACTGGAGAGGACACTGAAGCTTTCTTT.

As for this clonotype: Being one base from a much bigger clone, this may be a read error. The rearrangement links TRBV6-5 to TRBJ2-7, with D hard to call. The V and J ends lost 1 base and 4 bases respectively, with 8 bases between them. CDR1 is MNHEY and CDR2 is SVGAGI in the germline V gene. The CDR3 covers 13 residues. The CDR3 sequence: CASSYLGFYEQYF. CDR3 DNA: TGTGCCAGCAGTTACTTAGGCTTTTACGAGCAGTACTTC.

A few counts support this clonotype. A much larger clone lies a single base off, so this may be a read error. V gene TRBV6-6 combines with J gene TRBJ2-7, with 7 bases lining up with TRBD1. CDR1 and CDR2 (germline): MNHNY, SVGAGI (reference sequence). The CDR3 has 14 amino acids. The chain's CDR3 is CASCYLTGQGEQYF. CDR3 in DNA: TGTGCCAGCTGTTACTTGACAGGGCAGGGCGAGCAGTACTTC.

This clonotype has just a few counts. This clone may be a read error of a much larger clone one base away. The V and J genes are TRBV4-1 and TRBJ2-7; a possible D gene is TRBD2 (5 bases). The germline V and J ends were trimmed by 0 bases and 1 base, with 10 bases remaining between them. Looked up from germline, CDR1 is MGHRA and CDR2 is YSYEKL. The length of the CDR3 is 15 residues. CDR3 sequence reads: CASSQETWESYEQYF. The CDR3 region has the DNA TGCGCCAGCAGCCAAGAAACGTGGGAGTCCTACGAGCAGTACTTC.

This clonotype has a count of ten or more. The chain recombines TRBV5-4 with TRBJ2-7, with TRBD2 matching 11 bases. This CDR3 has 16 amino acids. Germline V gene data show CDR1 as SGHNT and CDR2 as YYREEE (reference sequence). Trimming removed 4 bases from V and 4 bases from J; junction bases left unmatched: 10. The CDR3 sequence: CASSPPGSGRAYEQYF. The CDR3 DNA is TGTGCCAGCAGCCCACCGGGTAGCGGGAGGGCGTACGAGCAGTACTTC.

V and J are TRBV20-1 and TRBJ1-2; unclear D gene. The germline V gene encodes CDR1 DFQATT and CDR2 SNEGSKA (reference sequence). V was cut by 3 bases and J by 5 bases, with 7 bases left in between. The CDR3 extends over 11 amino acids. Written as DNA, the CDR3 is TGCAGTGCTAGCATGAAGTATGGCTACACCTTC. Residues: CSASMKYGYTF.

This chain's CDR3 is CASRVRDRGLVGVYNEQFF. In nucleotides, the CDR3 is TGTGCCAGCAGAGTCCGGGACAGGGGGCTAGTGGGAGTTTACAATGAGCAGTTCTTC. The chain has TRBV11-2 and TRBJ2-1; 12 bases align to TRBD1. Germline V CDR1 and CDR2: SGHAT, FQNNGV. The CDR3 sequence is 19 residues long. Trimming took 6 bases from V and 4 from J; bases not matched to a gene: 16.

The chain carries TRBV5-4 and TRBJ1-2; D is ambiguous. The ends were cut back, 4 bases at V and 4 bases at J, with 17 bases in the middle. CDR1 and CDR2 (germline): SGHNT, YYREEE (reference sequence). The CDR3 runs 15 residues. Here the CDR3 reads CASSPHGVECYGYTF. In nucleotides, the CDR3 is TGTGCCAGCAGCCCTCATGGGGTGGAATGCTATGGCTACACCTTC.

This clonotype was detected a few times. The CDR3 DNA reads TGTGCCAGTAGTATTTTGGGAAGGACTAATCAGCCCCAGCATTTT. This sequence encodes CASSILGRTNQPQHF. The rearrangement links TRBV19 to TRBJ1-5, with D hard to call. CDR1 and CDR2 from the germline V gene are LNHDA and SQIVND (reference sequence). The CDR3 sequence is 15 residues long. V lost 3 bases and J 4 bases, leaving 13 bases between the germline ends.